The rows below give T cell receptor beta chains drawn from one sample of a study of cytomegalovirus exposure and HLA in healthy donors. Sequencing was performed with immunoSEQ multiplex PCR; in TCRdb, only in-frame clones are kept and a portion is missing. The table has 110,000 to 150,000 clones, 70% to 80% seen once. Material: PBMCs. Receptors originate from a woman in her fifties or sixties in good health and CMV-seropositive. Each CDR3 is given without its conserved first and last residue. Each record gives: J gene, V gene, CDR3 protein.

J: TRBJ2-5; V: TRBV5-1; CDR3: ASSLEPGQETQY
J: TRBJ1-2; V: TRBV19; CDR3: ASIGAGGDYGYT
J: TRBJ2-7; V: TRBV15; CDR3: ATSRRLAASYEQY
J: TRBJ2-7; V: TRBV6-5; CDR3: ASSYSRMQYEQY
J: TRBJ1-2; V: TRBV28; CDR3: ASSSGTGGSGGYT
J: TRBJ2-7; V: TRBV6-5; CDR3: ASKLAGGSYEQY
J: TRBJ2-1; V: TRBV10-1; CDR3: ASSSPLAGGGDEQF
J: TRBJ2-5; V: TRBV11-2; CDR3: ASSLLSGGRETQY
J: TRBJ1-2; V: TRBV9; CDR3: ASSPRTGERYT
J: TRBJ2-6; V: TRBV5-4; CDR3: ASTTAGAGANVLT
J: TRBJ2-1; V: TRBV13; CDR3: ASSLEGTGGNEQF
J: TRBJ2-6; V: TRBV5-4; CDR3: ASSRMDRRSGANVLT
J: TRBJ1-4; V: TRBV7-2; CDR3: ASSSSGGAGEKLF
J: TRBJ2-1; V: TRBV7-3; CDR3: ASSLTRGEQF
J: TRBJ2-1; V: TRBV29-1; CDR3: SHSTWQNEQF
J: TRBJ1-3; V: TRBV19; CDR3: ASSLGGPSGNTIY
J: TRBJ2-1; V: TRBV5-1; CDR3: ASSLIAGAYNEQF
J: TRBJ1-1; V: TRBV19; CDR3: ASKEGRVNTEAF
J: TRBJ1-4; V: TRBV10-3; CDR3: AIRDRDREKLF
J: TRBJ2-7; V: TRBV7-9; CDR3: ASSLIDLHPYEQY
J: TRBJ2-7; V: TRBV28; CDR3: ASTFSPRTAMGEQY
J: TRBJ2-5; V: TRBV30; CDR3: AWSGQNQETQY
J: TRBJ2-5; V: TRBV15; CDR3: ATSRDAWTGGKQY
J: TRBJ1-2; V: TRBV28; CDR3: ASSPTGLYGYT
J: TRBJ2-7; V: TRBV9; CDR3: ASSGTGKISEQY
J: TRBJ2-4; V: TRBV5-1; CDR3: ASSLDLQTTLSIQY
J: TRBJ1-1; V: TRBV10-3; CDR3: AIRRGGPNTEAF
J: TRBJ2-7; V: TRBV27; CDR3: ASRIRLAGSYEQY
J: TRBJ1-2; V: TRBV2; CDR3: ASSELGAYGYT
J: TRBJ2-2; V: TRBV5-4; CDR3: ASSLGHPVLELF
J: TRBJ2-1; V: TRBV7-8; CDR3: ASSPSPPREGEF
J: TRBJ1-3; V: TRBV6-6; CDR3: ASSYSRRGNTIY
J: TRBJ2-1; V: TRBV2; CDR3: ASSRRGGELRTSGSNEQF
J: TRBJ2-1; V: TRBV9; CDR3: ASSVGGLSSYNEQF
J: TRBJ2-1; V: TRBV25-1; CDR3: ASSETGLAGGNEQF
J: TRBJ2-3; V: TRBV5-1; CDR3: ASSLGTSGSTDTQY
J: TRBJ1-1; V: TRBV6-1; CDR3: ASIREVNTEAF
J: TRBJ1-5; V: TRBV19; CDR3: ASSSAGTGGNQPQH
J: TRBJ2-1; V: TRBV28; CDR3: ASSLWGGPSYNEQF
J: TRBJ1-2; V: TRBV5-6; CDR3: ASSLNNGYT
J: TRBJ1-2; V: TRBV27; CDR3: ASSLGILEAGRGGYT
J: TRBJ2-7; V: TRBV5-4; CDR3: ASSRPGLPPYEQY
J: TRBJ2-3; V: TRBV18; CDR3: ASSPITQSTDTQY
J: TRBJ1-1; V: TRBV6-1; CDR3: ASSGQGARGEAF
J: TRBJ2-1; V: TRBV18; CDR3: ASQGRQGLNEQF
J: TRBJ1-3; V: TRBV28; CDR3: ASSPGSPTGGNTIY
J: TRBJ2-3; V: TRBV4-2; CDR3: ASSRLAESTDTQY
J: TRBJ1-5; V: TRBV5-6; CDR3: ASSLRGFAGQPQH
J: TRBJ1-1; V: TRBV30; CDR3: AWSDNRVKNTEAF
J: TRBJ2-6; V: TRBV7-9; CDR3: ASSFGLAVTGANVLT
J: TRBJ2-5; V: TRBV5-4; CDR3: ASSLAPGQGLETQY
J: TRBJ2-3; V: TRBV5-1; CDR3: ASSQDRASTDTQY
J: TRBJ2-7; V: TRBV2; CDR3: ASSDGTSGSGSHEQY
J: TRBJ1-2; V: TRBV2; CDR3: ASILEMRGSGYT
J: TRBJ1-6; V: TRBV4-1; CDR3: ASSQDLRTGERNNSPLH